One sample yielded the 13 T cell receptor beta chains listed below, sequenced in a study of cytomegalovirus exposure and HLA in healthy donors. Primers included in the PCR were 60 Vbeta and 13 Jbeta primers. Assay: immunoSEQ multiplex PCR; the TCRdb copy retains only in-frame clones and omits some. The sample has about 110,000 clones; roughly four fifths are singletons. Sequencing was performed on PBMCs. The receptors were gathered from a man between 18 and 29 years old in good health and CMV-seronegative.

This sequence joins TRBV4-3 and TRBJ2-5, with D tentatively TRBD2 (7 bases). CDR1 LGHNA and CDR2 YSLEER come from the germline V gene. CDR3 size: 16 residues. V was pared by 4 bases and J by 4 bases, with 19 bases between. This chain's CDR3 is CASSLEGGGLLETQYF. In DNA form, the CDR3 reads TGCGCCAGCAGCCTCGAAGGGGGGGGGCTGTTAGAGACCCAGTACTTC.

This clone is a singleton in its sample. This chain links TRBV6-4 with TRBJ2-2, with D possibly TRBD2 on 6 matching bases. The germline V gene has CDR1 MRHNA and CDR2 SNTAGT. This CDR3 contains 16 residues. V was shortened by 6 bases and J by 4 bases, with 18 bases between the two germline ends. CDR3 DNA sequence: TGTGCCAGCAGCTCCCAACCGGGACTTTCCACCGGGGAGCTGTTTTTT. Protein product: CASSSQPGLSTGELFF.

The V and J genes are TRBV6-5 and TRBJ2-1, with 7 bases matching TRBD1. The CDR3 consists of 11 residues. Germline lookup yields CDR1 MNHEY and CDR2 SVGAGI. With V trimmed by 5 bases and J by 9 bases, 1 base remained unmatched. The CDR3 DNA is TGTGCCAGCAGTCACAGGGGTGAGCAGTTCTTC. Its protein is CASSHRGEQFF.

V is TRBV7-2 and J is TRBJ2-2, with D possibly TRBD2 on 6 matching bases. The length of the CDR3 is 18 residues. The V end was cut by 5 bases, the J end by 4 bases, with 23 bases between. Germline V lookup: CDR1 SGHTA, CDR2 FQGNSA. The CDR3 region is CASSQTRTKRVSTGELFF. As DNA, the CDR3 is TGTGCCAGCAGCCAAACACGGACTAAGCGGGTGTCCACCGGGGAGCTGTTTTTT.

This clone was detected only once. This chain joins TRBV4-3 and TRBJ2-1; D is possibly TRBD2 (7 bases). Germline V lookup: CDR1 LGHNA, CDR2 YSLEER. The germline V and J ends were trimmed by 0 bases and 12 bases, with 18 bases remaining between them. This CDR3 is built from 15 residues. CDR3 in DNA: TGCGCCAGCAGCCAAGATCTCGGCGGGGGCGCCTTGCAGTTCTTC. This gives the protein CASSQDLGGGALQFF.

Only a few counts were recorded for this clone. This rearrangement joins TRBV5-1 to TRBJ2-7; D is perhaps TRBD1 (6 bases). The V end was cut by 0 bases, the J end by 3 bases, with 10 bases between. The length of the CDR3 is 14 residues. Germline V gene data show CDR1 as SGHRS and CDR2 as YFSETQ. The CDR3 DNA follows: TGCGCCAGCAGCTTGGAGGGCAGGGGCTACGAGCAGTACTTC. Its protein product is CASSLEGRGYEQYF. Based on the CDR3 plus reference TRBV5-1 and TRBJ2-7, the full variable domain is KAGVTQTPRYLIKTRGQQVTLSCSPISGHRSVSWYQQTPGQGLQFLFEYFSETQRNKGNFPGRFSGRQFSNSRSEMNVSTLELGDSALYLCASSLEGRGYEQYFGPGTRLTVT.

This clone was seen a few times. V usage is TRBV7-9 and J usage is TRBJ2-5; a weak D match, TRBD2 (5 bases). The CDR3 covers 13 residues. Germline lookup yields CDR1 SEHNR and CDR2 FQNEAQ (reference sequence). V shed 3 bases and J shed 5 bases, with 10 bases lying between them. CDR3 DNA: TGTGCCAGCAGCTTGTGGGAGTTGGAGACCCAGTACTTC. It codes for CASSLWELETQYF.

The V and J genes are TRBV28 and TRBJ2-1; D may be TRBD2 (7 bases). CDR3 length: 14 residues. Germline V gene lookup returns CDR1 MDHEN and CDR2 SYDVKM. Trimming stripped 5 bases from V and 6 bases from J, with 14 bases between. CDR3 DNA sequence: TGTGCCAGCAGTGAGGCGGGGGCCCCCAATGAGCAGTTCTTC. Amino acids: CASSEAGAPNEQFF.

V usage is TRBV4-1 and J usage is TRBJ2-7; 7 positions agree with TRBD2. The CDR3 runs to 15 residues. CDR1 is MGHRA, CDR2 YSYEKL, per germline. V was clipped by 4 bases and J by 0 bases; unmatched bases: 6. CDR3 bases: TGCGCCAGCAGCCGGGAGGGGAGCAGCTCCTACGAGCAGTACTTC. Translation gives CASSREGSSSYEQYF.

The V call is TRBV6-5, the J call TRBJ1-2; 7 bases are a match to TRBD1. V gave up 0 bases and J gave up 5 bases; unmatched junction bases: 3. The CDR3 has 14 amino acids. From germline, CDR1 is MNHEY and CDR2 SVGAGI. The CDR3 nucleotides are TGTGCCAGCAGTTACTCCTCAGGGGGATATGGCTACACCTTC. Residues: CASSYSSGGYGYTF.

This clone has only one observation. The chain couples TRBV7-9 to TRBJ2-1; D might be TRBD2 (5 bases). Germline CDR1 is SEHNR and CDR2 is FQNEAQ (reference sequence). Trimming shortened V by 5 bases and J by 7 bases, and 15 bases separated the two germline ends. The CDR3 is 14 residues long. CDR3 coding DNA: TGTGCCAGCAGCCTCGAGCTGAGGGCAAATGAGCAGTTCTTC. It yields the protein CASSLELRANEQFF.

This chain connects TRBV7-9 to TRBJ2-4; TRBD2 might be the D (5 bases). V lost 5 bases and J lost 10, with 18 bases in between. CDR3 length: 14 residues. The germline gives CDR1 SEHNR, CDR2 FQNEAQ (reference sequence). CDR3 in DNA: TGTGCCAGCAGCCCAACCGGGCCGGAGGAGATTCAGTACTTC. Its protein is CASSPTGPEEIQYF.

The chain combines TRBV5-6 with TRBJ1-2, with D possibly being TRBD1 (5 bases). Germline loops: CDR1 SGHDT, CDR2 YYEEEE. The CDR3 sequence is 12 residues long. Trimming removed 1 base at V and 8 bases at J, with 9 bases between. The CDR3 is CASSLTGRGYTF. CDR3 nucleotide sequence: TGTGCCAGCAGCTTGACAGGACGCGGCTACACCTTC.